The present T cell receptor beta chain was sequenced within a study of blood T cell repertoires in COVID-19 (dated by TCRdb to about 2020). Background for the entire study: The collaborator samples originated in the United States, Italy and Spain and spanned the acute and convalescent phases of COVID-19. HLA class I and class II types, where available, came from metadata supplied by the sample provider rather than from assay-based typing. The repertoires were released in a freely available public database meant as a resource for research on the immune response to SARS-CoV-2. Deeply sampled blood TCRbeta repertoires from subjects exposed to, actively infected with, or recovered from COVID-19 were included in the dataset. The samples were drawn from two sources: the first 160 participants of the ongoing ImmuneRACE study, and 1,254 subjects contributed by 6 global collaborators. The prospective study material was composed of cDNA or gDNA derived from T cells, B-cell-depleted T cells, or PBMCs. The sample metadata nearly always contained a de-identified subject ID, COVID-19 status, age in years and sex.

Of note for this clone: Its antigen is still unknown. Base qualities are not provided; no much larger clone lies one nucleotide away.

The full study reports these points: How much clinical and demographic metadata was included differed by source and by participant, and the metadata was provided uncurated.

TCRbeta CDR3 regions were amplified from genomic DNA using the immunoSEQ Assay, a bias-controlled multiplex PCR. Under the source paper's analysis protocol: The number of nucleated cells in each sample was estimated by amplification of reference gene primers within the assay. To quantify the absolute abundance of each unique TCRbeta CDR3 rearrangement, sequence reads were collapsed and filtered. For each sample, productive Simpson clonality was calculated as the square root of Simpson's diversity index over productive rearrangements. The table comes from immuneACCESS by way of TCRdb, which keeps in-frame sequences with V and J called. Part of the clones is missing from these tables; in studies checked, under half for an unresolved V gene and the rest for unknown reasons. V, J and clone size were drawn from that table, and D and trimming were deduced from the DNA. The sample table records about 230,000 clones; roughly 85% of these occur just once. Of the sample, 2.6% falls within the top ten clones.

Each collaborating institution followed its own protocols to collect whole blood in K2EDTA tubes. For TCRbeta analysis, collaborators shipped samples in one of three forms: frozen whole blood, isolated PBMCs, or DNA extracted from either of those sample types. CDR1 and CDR2 (MDHEN, SYDVKM) derive from the germline V gene. Spanning cysteine to phenylalanine, the CDR3 consists of 16 amino acids. This entry keeps only the CDR3 DNA: 48 bases, framed from base 1. V is clipped by 5 bases and J by 5 bases, and the sequence between their germline boundaries is 21 bases long. In this chain, TRBV28 is recombined with TRBJ2-5; the D segment could be TRBD2, given 6 matching bases. Sequenced: peripheral blood. The receptor was derived from a woman between 70 and 85 years old with active or convalescent COVID-19. The DNA is TGTGCCAGCAGTCTGGGGGGAGGACACTCAGGCGAGACCCAGTACTTC. The resulting protein is CASSLGGGHSGETQYF.